Listed here are 16 T cell receptor beta chains from one sample, sequenced in a study of breast tumors, draining lymph nodes, adjacent tissues. Breast cancer patients provided tissue from their axillary draining lymph nodes. TCRdb used MiXCR to reprocess the multiplex PCR reads, holding one entry per CDR3 protein. The sample carries about 220,000 distinct CDR3 sequences, roughly a third recorded once. Material: axillary lymph node tissue. These receptors were taken from a female donor with breast cancer. Some clones in this sample may be carry-over from other donors' samples.

The table lists this clonotype with many counts. The chain has TRBV24-1 and TRBJ2-7; TRBD2 might be the D (6 bases). The CDR3 extends over 15 amino acids. Trimming removed 6 bases at V and 2 bases at J, with 16 bases between. Germline CDR1 reads KGHDR; CDR2 reads SFDVKD. CDR3 DNA sequence: TGTGCCACCAGTCCCTCTACCGGGAGACCCTACGAGCAGTACTTC. It yields the protein CATSPSTGRPYEQYF.

This clonotype showed up many times. The CDR3 is CATSEGINYGYTF. CDR3 DNA sequence: TGTGCCACCAGTGAGGGGATTAACTATGGCTACACCTTC. This chain links TRBV24-1 with TRBJ1-2; D gene unclear. Looked up from germline, CDR1 is KGHDR and CDR2 is SFDVKD. Deletions cut 4 bases from V and 1 base from J, with 6 bases between. CDR3 length: 13 residues.

Details on this clonotype: With a much larger clone just one base away, this may be a read error. This sequence joins TRBV6-5 and TRBJ2-1; the D gene is possibly TRBD2 (6 bases). Germline V lookup: CDR1 MNHEY, CDR2 SVGAGI. The CDR3 runs 15 residues. V was trimmed by 6 bases and J by 5 bases, leaving 17 bases between them. CDR3 nucleotide sequence: TGTGCCAGCAGGCGGCTAGCGCCCCGAGACAATGAGCAGTTCTTC. It translates to CASRRLAPRDNEQFF.

The chain has TRBV7-8 and TRBJ1-1; D perhaps matches TRBD1 (5 bases). This CDR3 contains 13 residues. Germline-derived CDR1 and CDR2 are SGHVS and FQNEAQ. V was shortened by 2 bases and J by 4 bases, with 8 bases between the two germline ends. This CDR3 is CASSLSRGTEAFF. The CDR3 coding sequence is TGTGCCAGCAGCTTATCAAGGGGCACTGAAGCTTTCTTT.

This sequence joins TRBV7-6 and TRBJ1-1; the match to TRBD1 covers 7 bases. Germline CDR1 is SGHVS and CDR2 is FNYEAQ. The CDR3 runs to 17 residues. The V gene end was trimmed by 1 base and the J gene end by 1 base; junction bases not matched to a gene: 9. CDR3 bases: TGTGCCAGCAGCTTAGTCTCCCCCCCAGGGGGGAACACTGAAGCTTTCTTT. Translated: CASSLVSPPGGNTEAFF.

A word on this clonotype: A much more abundant neighbour one base away suggests this may be a read error. This chain links TRBV11-2 with TRBJ2-2, with no clear D. Germline lookup yields CDR1 SGHAT and CDR2 FQNNGV. Trimming cost V 6 bases and J 6 bases, with 8 bases left between them. CDR3 length: 12 residues. The CDR3 loop is CASRFHAGELFF. In nucleotides, the CDR3 is TGTGCCAGCAGATTCCACGCCGGGGAGCTGTTTTTT.

This clonotype has a count of ten or more. V and J are TRBV11-2 and TRBJ2-2, with D possibly being TRBD2 (5 bases). The V gene lost 2 bases and the J gene lost 3 bases, with 13 bases spanning the gap. Germline lookup yields CDR1 SGHAT and CDR2 FQNNGV. There are 16 residues in the CDR3. This CDR3 reads CASSLWASGYTGELFF. CDR3 in DNA: TGTGCCAGCAGCTTATGGGCGTCGGGGTACACCGGGGAGCTGTTTTTT.

With respect to this clonotype: This clone may be a read error of a much larger clone one base away. This chain links TRBV5-4 with TRBJ1-4; D is perhaps TRBD1 (5 bases). The ends were cut back, 5 bases at V and 6 bases at J, with 14 bases in the middle. This CDR3 is 14 amino acids long. Germline V gives CDR1 SGHNT, CDR2 YYREEE (reference sequence). The CDR3 DNA reads TGTGCCAGCAGTACGGGGGGACCGTATGAAAAACTGTTTTTT. Protein product: CASSTGGPYEKLFF.

The sample holds many counts of this clonotype. V is TRBV7-9 and J is TRBJ1-2, with TRBD1 identical over 7 bases. CDR1 and CDR2 (germline): SEHNR, FQNEAQ (reference sequence). V lost 3 bases, J lost 6 bases, and 1 base stayed unmatched. The CDR3 is 12 residues long. The CDR3 spells CASSLGTDGYTF. CDR3 coding DNA: TGTGCCAGCAGCTTGGGGACAGATGGCTACACCTTC.

The chain recombines TRBV7-9 with TRBJ2-2; 13 nucleotides agree with TRBD2. Looked up from germline, CDR1 is SEHNR and CDR2 is FQNEAQ (reference sequence). The CDR3 spans 20 residues. Unmatched junction bases numbered 14, after V lost 2 bases and J lost 5 bases. CDR3 nucleotides: TGTGCCAGCAGCTTAATCGCCAGCAGCCTGGGACTAGCGGGAACCGGGGAGCTGTTTTTT. It encodes CASSLIASSLGLAGTGELFF. Using reference TRBV7-9 and TRBJ2-2 for the parts outside the CDR3, the full variable domain is DTGVSQNPRHKITKRGQNVTFRCDPISEHNRLYWYRQTLGQGPEFLTYFQNEAQLEKSRLLSDRFSAERPKGSFSTLEIQRTEQGDSAMYLCASSLIASSLGLAGTGELFFGEGSRLTVL.

This clonotype came up many times. The rearrangement uses TRBV9 and TRBJ1-3, with D unclear. CDR1 and CDR2 (germline): SGDLS, YYNGEE. Trimming removed 0 bases at V and 5 bases at J, with 6 bases between. This CDR3 region has 13 residues. CDR3 in amino acids: CASSVADRNTIYF. DNA of the CDR3: TGTGCCAGCAGCGTAGCAGATAGAAACACCATATATTTT.

There are many counts of this clonotype. The chain employs TRBV4-3 and TRBJ1-2, with 9 bases identical to TRBD1. The V and J ends lost 4 bases and 6 bases, in that order; junction bases with no gene match: 3. The CDR3 sequence is 13 residues long. Germline lookup yields CDR1 LGHNA and CDR2 YSLEER. CDR3 sequence reads: CASSLDRGNGYTF. The CDR3 DNA reads as TGCGCCAGCAGCCTGGACAGGGGTAATGGCTACACCTTC.

V gene TRBV7-7 combines with J gene TRBJ2-1; D not resolved. V was shortened by 5 bases and J by 9 bases, with 14 bases between the two germline ends. The CDR3 length is 13 residues. From germline, CDR1 is SSHAT and CDR2 FNYEAQ (reference sequence). CDR3 sequence (DNA): TGTGCCAGCAGCCTGAGATGGTACGGTGAGCAGTTCTTC. Amino acids: CASSLRWYGEQFF.

This clonotype was seen at least ten times. This chain connects TRBV10-3 to TRBJ2-5, with D possibly matching TRBD1 (5 bases). This CDR3 has 12 amino acids. The germline V and J ends were trimmed by 8 bases and 3 bases, with 10 bases remaining between them. Per germline, CDR1 ENHRY and CDR2 SYGVKD. The CDR3 loop is CAIGAVEETQYF. CDR3 nucleotides: TGTGCCATCGGGGCGGTCGAAGAGACCCAGTACTTC.

This clonotype was detected many times. The chain has TRBV3-1 and TRBJ2-2; 9 bases map to TRBD2. Germline CDR1 and CDR2: LGHDT and YNNKEL (reference sequence). This CDR3 spans 15 amino acids. Unmatched junction bases numbered 1, after V lost 1 base and J lost 4 bases. CDR3 region: CASSQGAGGTGELFF. CDR3 DNA sequence: TGTGCCAGCAGCCAAGGAGCGGGAGGCACCGGGGAGCTGTTTTTT.

This chain joins TRBV9 and TRBJ2-7; TRBD2 aligns across 11 bases. With V trimmed by 6 bases and J by 1 base, 6 bases remained unmatched. Per germline, CDR1 SGDLS and CDR2 YYNGEE. The CDR3 loop spans 15 amino acids. The CDR3 is CASIPSGGSSYEQYF. CDR3 nucleotide sequence: TGTGCCAGCATCCCTAGCGGGGGGTCTTCCTACGAGCAGTACTTC.